This T cell receptor beta chain was documented in a study of blood T cell repertoires in COVID-19 (dated by TCRdb to the early 2020s). At the level of the whole study: Samples from collaborators originated in the United States, Italy and Spain and spanned both the acute and convalescent phases of COVID-19. The material from the prospective study consisted of cDNA or gDNA derived from T cells, B-cell-depleted T cells, or PBMCs. Where available, HLA class I and class II types were obtained from metadata supplied by the sample provider rather than from assay-based typing. Sample metadata almost always included a de-identified subject ID, COVID-19 status, age in years and sex. Samples were obtained from the ongoing ImmuneRACE study (first 160 participants) and from about 1,300 subjects provided by 6 global collaborators. Deeply sampled blood TCRbeta repertoires from subjects exposed to, actively infected with, or recovered from COVID-19 were included in the dataset. The repertoires were released in a freely available public database meant as a resource for research on the immune response to SARS-CoV-2.

The germline V gene encodes CDR1 SGHTA and CDR2 FQGTGA. Relative to germline, V is 8 bases shorter and J is 4 bases shorter, with 14 bases between their ends. Its CDR3 holds 13 amino acids, cysteine through phenylalanine. CDR3 DNA only is kept here, 39 bases in frame from base 1. The immunoSEQ Assay, a bias-controlled multiplex PCR, was used to amplify TCRbeta CDR3 regions from genomic DNA. In the authors' own workflow: The number of nucleated cells in each sample was estimated from the amplification of reference gene primers within the assay. To quantify the absolute abundance of each unique TCRbeta CDR3 rearrangement, sequence reads were collapsed and filtered. For each sample, productive Simpson clonality was calculated by taking the square root of Simpson's diversity index across productive rearrangements. The immuneACCESS repertoire file appears here via TCRdb, limited to in-frame rearrangements. These files lack a portion of the clones; in checked studies, under half of the deficit traces to unresolved V genes, and the cause of the others is not known. The V and J calls and clone size are taken from that table; D and trimming were inferred from the DNA. In all, the sample holds 150,000 to 200,000 clones, and around nine tenths of those were seen once. Approximately 10% of the sample is in the top ten clones.

Overall study results and their limits: Clinical and demographic metadata were provided uncurated, with the amount varying by source and participant.

In regard to this clone: The specificity of this receptor is unknown. The input lacks base qualities; no much larger clone sits a single base away.

At one collaborating source in Seattle, patients were enrolled during active infection and were followed longitudinally through the course of disease. Whole blood was collected in K2EDTA tubes by collaborating institutions according to the institutions' own protocols. Collaborator samples were shipped for TCRbeta analysis as frozen whole blood, isolated PBMCs, or DNA extracted from either sample type. The material sequenced was peripheral blood. This chain joins TRBV7-3 to TRBJ1-1, with no confidently assigned D gene. The clonotype comes from a woman in her 70s with COVID-19, enrolled during active disease. The nucleotide sequence reads TGTGCCAGCCTTCGGAGTCTTGGCACTGAAGCTTTCTTT. Translation gives CASLRSLGTEAFF.